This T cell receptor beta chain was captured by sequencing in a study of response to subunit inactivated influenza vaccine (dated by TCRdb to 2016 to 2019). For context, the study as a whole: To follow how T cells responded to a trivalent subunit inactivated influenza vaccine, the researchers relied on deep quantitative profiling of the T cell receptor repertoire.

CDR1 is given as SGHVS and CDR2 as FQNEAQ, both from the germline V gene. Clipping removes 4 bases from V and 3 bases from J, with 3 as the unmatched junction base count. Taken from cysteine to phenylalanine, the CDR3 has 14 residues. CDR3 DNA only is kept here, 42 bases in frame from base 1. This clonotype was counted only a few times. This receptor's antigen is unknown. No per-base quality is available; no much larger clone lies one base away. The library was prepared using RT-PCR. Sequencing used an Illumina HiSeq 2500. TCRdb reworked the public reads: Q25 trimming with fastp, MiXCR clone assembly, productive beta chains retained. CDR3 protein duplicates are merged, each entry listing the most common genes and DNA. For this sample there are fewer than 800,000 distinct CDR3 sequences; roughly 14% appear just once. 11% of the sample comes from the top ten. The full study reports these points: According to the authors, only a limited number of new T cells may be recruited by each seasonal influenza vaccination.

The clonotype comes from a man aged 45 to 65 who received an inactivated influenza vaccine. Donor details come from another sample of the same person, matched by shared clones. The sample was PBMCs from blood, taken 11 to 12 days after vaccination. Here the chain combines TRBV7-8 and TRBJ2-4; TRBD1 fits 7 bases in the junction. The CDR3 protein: CASSYRDSKNIQYF. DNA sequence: TGTGCCAGCAGCTACCGGGACAGCAAAAACATTCAGTACTTC.